Detailed here is one T cell receptor beta chain. The target antigen is unknown. As to treatment: approximately 9-day PBMC culture with coronavirus spike peptide pools or control peptides (ViraFEST assay). The unexposed donor's CD4+ T cells were collected before the COVID-19 pandemic (2011-2018). TCRs were sequenced by ViraFEST after antigen-specific T cells had been expanded with peptide pools. The sample belongs to a study of vaccination and CD4 T cells after COVID-19. Study-wide context: Six men and four women formed the convalescents, two being Hispanic. The post-vaccine samples came a median around 72 days after dose two (range 14 to 241). No peptide, an HIV-1 Nef pool, or a CEFX pool was what each control culture received.

The Oncomine TCR Beta short-read assay was applied to DNA of cultured CD4+ T cells. TCRdb used MiXCR to reprocess the PCR reads, holding one entry per CDR3 protein. The sample holds thousands of distinct CDR3 sequences, over 45% seen once. This CDR3 is built from 13 residues. Germline CDR1 reads MNHNS; CDR2 reads SASEGT. With 6 bases clipped from V and 9 bases from J, the junction kept 6 bases outside the gene matches. Input material: CD4+ T cells from blood, cultured in vitro. The rearrangement uses TRBV6-1 and TRBJ2-1; 9 nucleotides agree with TRBD2. The clonotype comes from a human donor in good health. The CDR3 nucleotides are TGTGCCAGCAGGCGACTAGCGGCCTTTGAGCAGTTCTTC. Amino acid sequence: CASRRLAAFEQFF.